This entry features one T cell receptor (beta chain) sequence. Its antigen is not identified. Time point noted: week 47, end of study. The investigators gave 300 ug of mutant IDH1 20-mer peptide in each vaccine dose, together with topical imiquimod. Trimming pared 3 bases from V and 3 bases from J, leaving 3 bases between. This CDR3 has 13 residues. From germline, CDR1 is MNHEY and CDR2 SMNVEV (reference sequence). Method: immunoSEQ multiplex PCR; TCRdb's copy keeps in-frame clones and lacks some. The sample holds tens of thousands of clones, approximately 80% seen once. This entry is derived from a study of a mutant IDH1 vaccine in newly diagnosed glioma.

The rearrangement uses TRBV27 and TRBJ2-6; D is ambiguous. The clonotype comes from a man aged 18 to 29 with glioma. Some clones in this sample may be carry-over from other donors' samples. Material: PBMCs, obtained from a glioma patient whose treatment included an IDH1 peptide vaccine. In nucleotides, the CDR3 is TGTGCCAGCAGTTTCGGTGGGGCCAACGTCCTGACTTTC. Its protein product is CASSFGGANVLTF. The full variable domain, with the rest looked up from reference TRBV27 and TRBJ2-6, is EAQVTQNPRYLITVTGKKLTVTCSQNMNHEYMSWYRQDPGLGLRQIYYSMNVEVTDKGDVPEGYKVSRKEKRNFPLILESPSPNQTSLYFCASSFGGANVLTFGAGSRLTVL.